This T cell receptor beta chain was identified in a study of vaccination effects on CD4 cells after COVID-19. Clones were read by immunoSEQ multiplex PCR, and TCRdb kept only the in-frame ones, dropping some. The table has 25,000 to 40,000 clones, around three fifths seen once. Regarding this clone: The target antigen is unknown.

Study-level points and caveats: In vaccinees who were healthy, merely 1 out of 255 vaccine-induced clones cross-reacted with common cold coronaviruses. Marked clonal contraction was seen in infection- and vaccine-induced clones late after vaccination.

Peptide-pool stimulation followed by sequencing identified expanded antigen-specific CD4+ clonotypes in the ViraFEST assay. It was after 10 days of culture that CD4+ T cells were isolated. All participants had two doses of either the BNT162b2 or mRNA-1273 vaccine. Absence of prior SARS-CoV-2 infection characterized the vaccine recipients, who showed negative nucleocapsid antibodies. V lost 0 bases to trimming and J lost 7 bases, with 13 bases between them. CDR1 and CDR2 from the germline V gene are SGHKS and YYEKEE (reference sequence). This CDR3 is built from 15 residues. The sample here was CD4+ T cells from PBMCs cultured with SARS-CoV-2 spike peptides, taken after COVID-19 vaccination. The chain recombines TRBV5-5 with TRBJ1-4, with D hard to call. This receptor was taken from a human donor who received a COVID-19 vaccine. In DNA form, the CDR3 reads TGTGCCAGCAGCTTGGGAGGTCAAGAGAGTGAAAAACTGTTTTTT. Translated: CASSLGGQESEKLFF. The variable domain in full, completed from reference TRBV5-5 and TRBJ1-4, reads DAGVTQSPTHLIKTRGQQVTLRCSPISGHKSVSWYQQVLGQGPQFIFQYYEKEERGRGNFPDRFSARQFPNYSSELNVNALLLGDSALYLCASSLGGQESEKLFFGSGTQLSVL.